These 11 T cell receptor beta chains came from one sample sequenced in a study of T cells in Graves' hyperthyroidism and ophthalmopathy (dated by TCRdb to between 2018 and 2020). The method was multiplex PCR. The instrument given in TCRdb is Illumina HiSeq 2000. The TCR beta CDR3 regions were amplified from the RNA transcripts. A first-round RT-PCR of the TCR CDR3 used the HTBI primer set with the Qiagen OneStep RT-PCR kit. The raw public data were reprocessed by TCRdb itself: fastp quality trimming at Q25, MiXCR clonotype calling, in-frame beta chains only. Rows with a matching CDR3 protein are joined into one entry that keeps the most common DNA and genes. Here the sample has about 680,000 distinct CDR3 sequences; about 35% occur a single time. Around 31% of the sample belongs to the ten largest clones. Source material: blood. These receptors were collected from a woman in her thirties or forties with Graves' hyperthyroidism.

This clonotype appeared many times. The chain is built from TRBV10-1 and TRBJ2-5; 7 bases fit TRBD1. The ends lost 6 bases at V and 7 bases at J; junction bases unmatched: 8. The CDR3 totals 13 residues. Germline CDR1 is WNHNN and CDR2 is SYGVQD (reference sequence). The CDR3, as DNA: TGCGCCAGCAGCCCGACAGGGCTATTGACCCAGTACTTC. Translating it yields CASSPTGLLTQYF.

This clonotype was seen repeatedly, ten times or more. For the CDR3, the DNA is TGTGCCAGCGGAGCATGGCAACAGGGATACACTGAAGCTTTCTTT. Translation gives CASGAWQQGYTEAFF. The rearrangement joins TRBV6-5 to TRBJ1-1, with a weak D call TRBD1 (6 bases). CDR1 is MNHEY and CDR2 is SVGAGI in the germline V gene. The CDR3 spans 15 residues. V shed 8 bases and J shed 3 bases, with 19 bases lying between them.

The gene calls are TRBV6-2 or TRBV6-3 and TRBJ1-5, with 8 positions matching TRBD1. This CDR3 has 16 residues. Germline V CDR1 and CDR2: MNHEY, SVGEGT. Trimming took 6 bases from V and 6 from J; bases not matched to a gene: 13. This CDR3 is CASRKPGRGHGQPQHF. Written as DNA, the CDR3 is TGTGCCAGCAGGAAACCTGGCAGGGGGCATGGTCAGCCCCAGCATTTT.

Details on this clonotype: A junction boundary mismatches the germline segment, possibly from a read error. This chain links TRBV5-8 with TRBJ1-2; 7 positions agree with TRBD1. The CDR3 is 13 amino acids. In germline, CDR1 is SGHTS, CDR2 YDEGEE. CDR3 bases: TGTGCCAGCAGTCCGACAGGGAACTCTGGCTACACCTTC. The encoded protein is CASSPTGNSGYTF.

This clonotype has at least ten counts. This chain links TRBV4-2 with TRBJ1-1; D not certain. From germline, CDR1 is LGHNA and CDR2 YNFKEQ. This CDR3 spans 12 amino acids. V lost 1 base, J lost 8 bases, and 8 bases lay in between. DNA for the CDR3: TGTGCCAGCAGCCAAGTTCGGCAGGAAGCTTTCTTT. This codes for CASSQVRQEAFF.

This clonotype has more than one count but fewer than ten. The chain recombines TRBV7-6 with TRBJ1-1; TRBD1 is a possible D gene (6 bases). The V gene's germline CDR1 is SGHVS and CDR2 FNYEAQ. V was cut by 3 bases and J by 0 bases, with 14 bases left in between. CDR3 length equals 16 residues. The CDR3 DNA sequence: TGTGCCAGCAGCTTGAAAACAGGGACTATGAACACTGAAGCTTTCTTT. This gives the protein CASSLKTGTMNTEAFF.

This clonotype was observed a few times. The chain joins TRBV11-2 to TRBJ2-5; 13 bases are shared with TRBD2. Trimming cost V 5 bases and J 2 bases; bases outside gene matches: 5. The CDR3 loop spans 16 amino acids. Germline lookup yields CDR1 SGHAT and CDR2 FQNNGV. DNA of the CDR3: TGTGCCAGCAGCCACGGACTAGCGGGGGTTCAAGAGACCCAGTACTTC. It specifies CASSHGLAGVQETQYF.

V and J are TRBV7-9 and TRBJ2-6; D perhaps matches TRBD1 (8 bases). Germline-derived CDR1 and CDR2 are SEHNR and FQNEAQ (reference sequence). The CDR3 loop spans 19 amino acids. Between the trimmed V and J ends, which lost 3 bases and 2 bases, there was a span of 20 bases. CDR3 protein: CASSLVGGAGGAGANVLTF. The CDR3 DNA reads TGTGCCAGCAGCTTGGTGGGGGGGGCAGGGGGCGCTGGGGCCAACGTCCTGACTTTC.

The chain uses TRBV29-1 and TRBJ1-1; D unclear. With 2 bases removed from V and 7 bases from J, the gap between germline ends came to 8 bases. The CDR3 is 11 amino acids. Germline V gene data show CDR1 as SQVTM and CDR2 as ANQGSEA. The CDR3 bases are TGCAGCGTTGAATTCCGGAATGAAGCTTTCTTT. This codes for CSVEFRNEAFF.

The V gene is TRBV7-9, the J gene TRBJ1-4; TRBD1 matches at 10 bases. Germline V gives CDR1 SEHNR, CDR2 FQNEAQ (reference sequence). The ends lost 3 bases at V and 6 bases at J; junction bases unmatched: 4. CDR3 length: 15 residues. The CDR3 sequence: CASSFRQGADEKLFF. The CDR3, as DNA: TGTGCCAGCAGCTTCAGACAGGGGGCGGATGAAAAACTGTTTTTT.

This clonotype was counted once. The V gene is TRBV7-6, the J gene TRBJ2-7; the D gene is possibly TRBD2 (6 bases). Trimming shortened V by 6 bases and J by 2 bases, and 17 bases separated the two germline ends. The CDR3 contains 15 residues. Germline V gene lookup returns CDR1 SGHVS and CDR2 FNYEAQ. CDR3 bases: TGTGCCAGCAGTTACTCAGGAGGGGCCCCCTACGAGCAGTACTTC. Amino acids: CASSYSGGAPYEQYF.